The 32 T cell receptor beta chains given below trace back to one sample, sequenced in a study of shared clonotypes between healthy human individuals. Measured with immunoSEQ multiplex PCR; TCRdb has only the in-frame clones, and not every one. Among a few million clones listed, approximately 95% were seen once. Sequenced: naive CD4+ T cells sorted from blood. Stated subset: CD45RA+ positively selected. Source of these receptors: a man aged 18 to 35 in good health.

The chain links TRBV6-1 to TRBJ1-2; 9 positions agree with TRBD1. CDR3 size: 14 residues. With V trimmed by 6 bases and J by 6 bases, 8 bases remained unmatched. Germline CDR1 MNHNS, CDR2 SASEGT. This CDR3 reads CASSGQGKVHGYTF. DNA for the CDR3: TGTGCCAGCAGCGGACAGGGGAAGGTCCATGGCTACACCTTC.

The genes are TRBV11-2 and TRBJ1-4, with 8 positions matching TRBD1. Germline values: CDR1 SGHAT, CDR2 FQNNGV. The CDR3 runs 14 residues. V gave up 3 bases and J gave up 8 bases; unmatched junction bases: 5. CDR3 DNA: TGTGCCAGCAGCTTCCAGGGGGCAGACGAAAAACTGTTTTTT. This gives the protein CASSFQGADEKLFF.

The chain uses TRBV10-1 and TRBJ2-7, with D tentatively TRBD2 (5 bases). The length of the CDR3 is 14 residues. V shed 0 bases and J shed 2 bases, with 8 bases lying between them. From germline, CDR1 is WNHNN and CDR2 SYGVQD (reference sequence). The CDR3 here is CASSESDSAYEQYF. The CDR3 DNA sequence: TGCGCCAGCAGTGAGTCGGACTCAGCCTACGAGCAGTACTTC.

This CDR3 is CASRLSDGANYGYTF. CDR3 coding DNA: TGTGCCAGCCGACTGTCGGACGGAGCTAACTATGGCTACACCTTC. This rearrangement joins TRBV27 to TRBJ1-2; no firm D call. Trimming pared 8 bases from V and 0 bases from J, leaving 16 bases between. This CDR3 contains 15 residues. Per the germline V gene, CDR1 is MNHEY and CDR2 is SMNVEV (reference sequence).

To note about this clone: A junction end diverges from the germline sequence, so it may reflect a read error. The chain joins TRBV7-7 to TRBJ2-7; 8 positions agree with TRBD1. The CDR3 is made up of 13 amino acids. The germline gives CDR1 SSHAT, CDR2 FNYEAQ (reference sequence). CDR3 in DNA: TGTGCTAGCAGCAGGGGGCCGTCCTACGAGCAGTACTTC. As protein: CASSRGPSYEQYF.

The rearrangement joins TRBV2 to TRBJ1-2; D might be TRBD1 (5 bases). This CDR3 spans 13 amino acids. Germline V gene lookup returns CDR1 SNHLY and CDR2 FYNNEI. Trimming pared 4 bases from V and 4 bases from J, leaving 10 bases between. CDR3 loop: CASSVQGGYGYTF. The CDR3 nucleotides are TGTGCCAGCAGTGTCCAGGGCGGCTATGGCTACACCTTC.

This rearrangement joins TRBV15 to TRBJ2-3, with D perhaps matching TRBD1 or TRBD2 (5 bases each). This CDR3 is 14 amino acids long. Trimming left V 3 bases short and J 2 bases short, with 9 bases between. The V gene's germline CDR1 is LNHNV and CDR2 YYDKDF (reference sequence). CDR3 bases: TGTGCCACCAGCAGGGGACCACACACAGATACGCAGTATTTT. Amino acids: CATSRGPHTDTQYF.

This clone was counted once. The chain carries TRBV2 and TRBJ1-6; D is perhaps TRBD1 (5 bases). CDR1 is SNHLY and CDR2 is FYNNEI in the germline V gene. CDR3 size: 14 residues. V dropped 8 bases and J dropped 8 bases, with 16 bases sitting between them. DNA of the CDR3: TGTGCCAGCGTAACCGGGGCAGGCTATTCACCCCTCCACTTT. Protein: CASVTGAGYSPLHF.

V usage is TRBV27 and J usage is TRBJ1-5; D might be TRBD1 (6 bases). The CDR3 extends over 14 amino acids. Trimming shortened V by 9 bases and J by 3 bases, and 15 bases separated the two germline ends. Per germline, CDR1 MNHEY and CDR2 SMNVEV (reference sequence). The CDR3 DNA follows: TGTGCCAGTGCCCGTAGGGGGTACAATCAGCCCCAGCATTTT. Translated: CASARRGYNQPQHF.

The V call is TRBV7-2, the J call TRBJ2-7; the match to TRBD2 covers 7 bases. The CDR3 has 15 amino acids. V lost 3 bases and J lost 0; bases outside the gene matches: 5. Germline V gene sequence: CDR1 SGHTA, CDR2 FQGNSA. CDR3 region: CASSFGLAASYEQYF. The CDR3 DNA reads TGTGCCAGCAGCTTTGGTCTAGCGGCCTCCTACGAGCAGTACTTC.

The chain employs TRBV5-8 and TRBJ2-3; D gene uncertain. The CDR3 totals 12 residues. V dropped 2 bases and J dropped 5 bases, with 6 bases sitting between them. Germline V gives CDR1 SGHTS, CDR2 YDEGEE. The CDR3 coding sequence is TGTGCCAGCAGCTTCGATGGAGATACGCAGTATTTT. Amino acids: CASSFDGDTQYF.

The genes are TRBV5-1 and TRBJ2-3; D may match TRBD1 or TRBD2 (5 bases each). V was cut by 4 bases and J by 11 bases, with 23 bases left in between. Germline V gene sequence: CDR1 SGHRS, CDR2 YFSETQ. CDR3 length: 15 amino acids. The CDR3 DNA reads TGCGCCAGCAGCGGGGGACGGGTCTTGGGCGAGGTGCAGTATTTT. This gives the protein CASSGGRVLGEVQYF.

V usage is TRBV30 and J usage is TRBJ1-5; D remains unclear. Germline lookup yields CDR1 GTSNPN and CDR2 SVGIG (reference sequence). V was shortened by 3 bases and J by 6 bases, with 15 bases between the two germline ends. The CDR3 has 14 residues. The CDR3 bases are TGTGCCTGGAGCCGAGGGTCCACCCCTCAGCCCCAGCATTTT. This sequence encodes CAWSRGSTPQPQHF.

This clone has a single count. V is TRBV5-1 and J is TRBJ2-2; possibly TRBD2 for D (6 bases). This CDR3 has 15 residues. V lost 4 bases to trimming and J lost 4 bases, with 14 bases between them. From germline, CDR1 is SGHRS and CDR2 YFSETQ. The CDR3 loop is CASSPGLGGTGELFF. The CDR3 DNA reads as TGCGCCAGCAGCCCAGGACTCGGGGGCACCGGGGAGCTGTTTTTT.

With regard to this clone: The sample holds other DNA sequences that translate to the same CDR3. This chain joins TRBV19 and TRBJ1-5; the D is unclear. CDR1 and CDR2 (germline): LNHDA, SQIVND (reference sequence). CDR3 size: 13 residues. V gave up 6 bases and J gave up 1 base, with 7 bases separating them. In nucleotides, the CDR3 is TGTGCCAGTAGCCAGGAGAGCAATCAGCCCCAGCATTTT. As protein: CASSQESNQPQHF.

V is TRBV7-2 and J is TRBJ2-6; no reliable D call. The germline gives CDR1 SGHTA, CDR2 FQGNSA. The CDR3 contains 16 residues. The V end lost 1 base, the J end lost 4 bases, and 11 bases lay between the germline ends. The CDR3 protein is CASSLGRQGGANVLTF. CDR3 bases: TGTGCCAGCAGCTTAGGCCGACAAGGAGGGGCCAACGTCCTGACTTTC.

This rearrangement joins TRBV7-9 to TRBJ1-6; 7 bases are shared with TRBD1. The CDR3 contains 14 residues. The V gene end was trimmed by 5 bases and the J gene end by 7 bases; junction bases not matched to a gene: 5. CDR1 SEHNR and CDR2 FQNEAQ come from the germline V gene (reference sequence). This CDR3 reads CASSLRGGNSPLHF. CDR3 nucleotides: TGTGCCAGCAGCCTCAGGGGGGGGAATTCACCCCTCCACTTT.

The rearrangement links TRBV10-3 to TRBJ1-2; the match to TRBD1 covers 7 bases. Germline CDR1 reads ENHRY; CDR2 reads SYGVKD. The CDR3 is 15 residues long. Germline trimming cut 6 bases from V and 8 bases from J; bases unmatched to any gene: 15. CDR3 DNA: TGTGCCATCAGCGTTCTCGGGACAGACTATGCGGGCTACACCTTC. It is translated as CAISVLGTDYAGYTF.

J is TRBJ1-5 and V is TRBV5-5; 9 nucleotides line up with TRBD1. CDR3 length equals 16 residues. CDR1 and CDR2 (germline): SGHKS, YYEKEE (reference sequence). After removal of 1 base from V and 0 bases from J, the junction contained 2 bases not matched to a gene. For the CDR3, the DNA is TGTGCCAGCAGCTTGCGGACAGGGGATAGCAATCAGCCCCAGCATTTT. Protein: CASSLRTGDSNQPQHF.

This chain connects TRBV5-4 to TRBJ1-1; D not resolved. Trimming removed 2 bases from V and 0 bases from J, with 11 bases in between. CDR1 is SGHNT, CDR2 YYREEE, per germline (reference sequence). This CDR3 has 15 amino acids. The CDR3 protein is CASSFFGYLNTEAFF. CDR3 in DNA: TGTGCCAGCAGCTTTTTTGGGTACCTGAACACTGAAGCTTTCTTT.

The chain links TRBV6-5 to TRBJ2-2, with D perhaps TRBD1 or TRBD2 (5 bases each). Germline V gives CDR1 MNHEY, CDR2 SVGAGI. The CDR3 consists of 13 residues. The ends were cut back, 6 bases at V and 4 bases at J, with 9 bases in the middle. CDR3 coding DNA: TGTGCCAGCAGCCCGGGGCCCACCGGGGAGCTGTTTTTT. Its translation is CASSPGPTGELFF.

This clone was seen once. The chain links TRBV15 to TRBJ1-2; D uncertain. The CDR3 runs 14 residues. V shed 0 bases and J shed 6 bases, with 11 bases lying between them. Germline V gives CDR1 LNHNV, CDR2 YYDKDF (reference sequence). CDR3 in DNA: TGTGCCACCAGCAGAGATCCGAGGGTAGATGGCTACACCTTC. Its translation: CATSRDPRVDGYTF.

The chain recombines TRBV11-3 with TRBJ2-5; no clear D. Germline V gives CDR1 SGHNT, CDR2 YENEEA. V lost 3 bases and J lost 5, with 16 bases in between. The CDR3 has 15 residues. CDR3 region: CASSFGRGLTETQYF. The CDR3 DNA sequence: TGTGCCAGCAGCTTTGGGCGAGGCCTAACGGAGACCCAGTACTTC.

Of note for this clone: The same CDR3 is also encoded by other DNA sequences in this sample. V gene TRBV19 combines with J gene TRBJ1-5; D is unresolved. The V end lost 1 base, the J end lost 1 base, and 5 bases lay between the germline ends. The germline CDR1 and CDR2 sequences are LNHDA and SQIVND (reference sequence). The CDR3 totals 14 residues. The CDR3 here is CASSIGVSNQPQHF. DNA for the CDR3: TGTGCCAGTAGTATAGGGGTAAGCAATCAGCCCCAGCATTTT.

This clone was counted a single time. This chain uses TRBV28 with TRBJ2-7; TRBD2 is a possible D gene (7 bases). The V end lost 6 bases, the J end lost 6 bases, and 15 bases lay between the germline ends. Germline loops: CDR1 MDHEN, CDR2 SYDVKM. There are 13 residues in the CDR3. Written as DNA, the CDR3 is TGTGCCAGCAGATTTTCGGGGGGCTTCGAGCAGTACTTC. Translated, it gives CASRFSGGFEQYF.

This chain links TRBV7-2 with TRBJ2-1, with 9 bases aligning to TRBD2. The CDR3 sequence is 16 residues long. With 1 base clipped from V and 5 bases from J, the junction kept 6 bases outside the gene matches. CDR1 is SGHTA and CDR2 is FQGNSA in the germline V gene. This CDR3 reads CASSLGGGRANNEQFF. CDR3 nucleotide sequence: TGTGCCAGCAGCTTAGGCGGCGGGAGGGCCAACAATGAGCAGTTCTTC.

The rearrangement uses TRBV10-3 and TRBJ2-5; the match to TRBD2 covers 8 bases. The ends lost 0 bases at V and 7 bases at J; junction bases unmatched: 7. This CDR3 region has 15 residues. Germline CDR1 reads ENHRY; CDR2 reads SYGVKD. CDR3 region: CAISESSGGGVTQYF. The CDR3 bases are TGTGCCATCAGTGAGTCAAGCGGGGGCGGGGTGACCCAGTACTTC.

The chain has TRBV4-3 and TRBJ1-5; D unresolved. Germline lookup yields CDR1 LGHNA and CDR2 YSLEER. V was shortened by 4 bases and J by 1 base, with 11 bases between the two germline ends. The CDR3 runs 15 residues. In nucleotides, the CDR3 is TGCGCCAGCAGCCCCGAGGTCTCCAGCAATCAGCCCCAGCATTTT. This translates into CASSPEVSSNQPQHF.

CDR3 loop: CASSTRDRLTGELFF. The CDR3 region has the DNA TGTGCCAGCAGCACCCGGGACAGGCTTACCGGGGAGCTGTTTTTT. This chain connects TRBV21-1 to TRBJ2-2; the D segment call TRBD1 is taken from the table without a DNA check. TRBV21-1 is classified as a pseudogene. CDR3 length equals 15 residues.

This clone was detected a few times. V usage is TRBV19 and J usage is TRBJ1-5, with D unresolved. Trimming shortened V by 5 bases and J by 1 base, and 9 bases separated the two germline ends. Per the germline V gene, CDR1 is LNHDA and CDR2 is SQIVND (reference sequence). The CDR3 spans 14 residues. CDR3 nucleotide sequence: TGTGCCAGTAGTGCGGGTTTGAGCAATCAGCCCCAGCATTTT. This gives the protein CASSAGLSNQPQHF.

The CDR3 sequence: CASSIAPGLVQETQYF. In DNA form, the CDR3 reads TGTGCCAGCAGCATCGCCCCGGGACTCGTCCAAGAGACCCAGTACTTC. The chain uses TRBV5-4 and TRBJ2-5, with D maybe TRBD2 (6 bases). Looked up from germline, CDR1 is SGHNT and CDR2 is YYREEE (reference sequence). V dropped 4 bases and J dropped 1 base, with 17 bases sitting between them. CDR3 length: 16 amino acids.

The V call is TRBV29-1, the J call TRBJ1-3, with 8 bases fitting TRBD1. CDR1 is SQVTM, CDR2 ANQGSEA, per germline. Trimming at V came to 5 bases and at J to 1 base, leaving 7 bases not matched to a gene. This CDR3 has 15 residues. The CDR3 sequence: CSVSGQGGSGNTIYF. In DNA, the CDR3 is TGCAGCGTTAGCGGACAGGGAGGTTCTGGAAACACCATATATTTT.